These 17 T cell receptor beta chains originate from one sample sequenced in a study of control samples from healthy donors and cancer patients. TCRdb's copy holds only in-frame clones and misses some; the assay was immunoSEQ multiplex PCR. The data hold about 150,000 clones, with under 95% observed a single time. Sequencing was performed on blood. The receptors shown here come from a woman between 18 and 29 years old in good health.

The chain uses TRBV4-2 and TRBJ1-1, with 9 bases identical to TRBD1. Unmatched junction bases numbered 8, after V lost 8 bases and J lost 7 bases. The germline V gene has CDR1 LGHNA and CDR2 YNFKEQ. The CDR3 contains 13 residues. The CDR3 DNA is TGTGCCAGCCTCGACAGGGGGGCGAATGAAGCTTTCTTT. Encoded protein: CASLDRGANEAFF.

Here the CDR3 DNA reads TGTGCCAGCAGCCGATCAGGGGGTTCCTACAATGAGCAGTTCTTC. Protein: CASSRSGGSYNEQFF. The gene calls are TRBV5-5 and TRBJ2-1, with 7 bases aligning to TRBD1. The CDR3 runs 15 residues. Germline CDR1 SGHKS, CDR2 YYEKEE (reference sequence). Trimming removed 4 bases from V and 1 base from J; junction bases left unmatched: 5.

The rearrangement uses TRBV5-1 and TRBJ2-3; 7 positions match TRBD2. The V segment lost 2 bases and the J segment 2 bases; nucleotides outside the gene matches: 5. The germline V gene has CDR1 SGHRS and CDR2 YFSETQ. The CDR3 consists of 15 residues. CDR3 DNA sequence: TGCGCCAGCAGCTTTACCGGGGACTACACAGATACGCAGTATTTT. Protein sequence: CASSFTGDYTDTQYF.

This clone has just one count. The V gene is TRBV7-9, the J gene TRBJ2-5; the match to TRBD1 covers 9 bases. The CDR3 is 15 residues long. The ends lost 2 bases at V and 1 base at J; junction bases unmatched: 2. Germline V gene data show CDR1 as SEHNR and CDR2 as FQNEAQ (reference sequence). CDR3 coding DNA: TGTGCCAGCAGCTTACCGACAGGGGGCCAAGAGACCCAGTACTTC. The encoded protein is CASSLPTGGQETQYF.

The rearrangement joins TRBV18 to TRBJ2-3, with D unresolved. CDR3 length equals 14 residues. Germline assignment: CDR1 KGHSH and CDR2 LQKENI. Deletions cut 6 bases from V and 1 base from J, with 11 bases between. The CDR3 DNA follows: TGTGCCAGCTCCGGCGGAACCGGCACAGATACGCAGTATTTT. Translation: CASSGGTGTDTQYF.

Only one count was recorded for this clone. This rearrangement joins TRBV5-6 to TRBJ1-2; D may be TRBD1 (5 bases). This CDR3 is built from 12 residues. Per germline, CDR1 SGHDT and CDR2 YYEEEE. Trimming took off 4 bases at V and 6 bases at J, with 10 bases between the two ends. The CDR3, as DNA: TGTGCCAGCAGCCCGGGGGGTCATGGCTACACCTTC. Its protein product is CASSPGGHGYTF.

This clone was seen a handful of times. The chain recombines TRBV6-6 with TRBJ1-5, with unresolved D. The CDR3 loop spans 15 amino acids. Germline CDR1 and CDR2: MNHNY and SVGAGI (reference sequence). With 2 bases removed from V and 3 bases from J, the gap between germline ends came to 11 bases. CDR3 sequence: CASSYGNVDNQPQHF. CDR3 bases: TGTGCCAGCAGTTACGGGAATGTGGACAATCAGCCCCAGCATTTT.

The V gene is TRBV5-5, the J gene TRBJ2-5; TRBD2 aligns across 8 bases. Germline CDR1 SGHKS, CDR2 YYEKEE (reference sequence). This CDR3 region has 15 residues. V shed 0 bases, J shed 4 bases, and the junction held 5 bases outside the gene matches. CDR3 coding DNA: TGTGCCAGCAGCTTGGATTCGGCGGGAGGAGAGACCCAGTACTTC. Translated, it gives CASSLDSAGGETQYF.

This chain links TRBV5-1 with TRBJ1-1, with D possibly matching TRBD1 (5 bases). The ends were cut back, 3 bases at V and 0 bases at J, with 12 bases in the middle. CDR1 is SGHRS and CDR2 is YFSETQ in the germline V gene. The CDR3 totals 15 residues. In DNA, the CDR3 is TGCGCCAGCAGCTCACGGGACCTATTGAACACTGAAGCTTTCTTT. It specifies CASSSRDLLNTEAFF.

This clone was seen a single time. This sequence joins TRBV7-2 and TRBJ1-1, with unresolved D. Between the trimmed V and J ends, which lost 0 bases and 4 bases, there was a span of 21 bases. Germline V lookup: CDR1 SGHTA, CDR2 FQGNSA. CDR3 length equals 18 residues. The CDR3 DNA follows: TGTGCCAGCAGCTTAGCGCGCCCCCGATCGGGGTTAGGCACTGAAGCTTTCTTT. Encoded protein: CASSLARPRSGLGTEAFF.

The CDR3 nucleotides are TGTGCCAGCAGCGTGAGAACTAGCGCACAAGAGACCCAGTACTTC. It yields the protein CASSVRTSAQETQYF. The V call is TRBV5-6, the J call TRBJ2-5, with 7 bases aligning to TRBD2. CDR3 length: 15 amino acids. The germline V gene has CDR1 SGHDT and CDR2 YYEEEE. V dropped 4 bases and J dropped 2; count of bases not matched to a gene: 8.

The chain carries TRBV15 and TRBJ1-5; a possible D gene is TRBD1 (5 bases). This CDR3 spans 15 amino acids. V lost 3 bases and J lost 4, with 13 bases in between. Germline-derived CDR1 and CDR2 are LNHNV and YYDKDF (reference sequence). The CDR3 reads CATSSVLQENQPQHF. The DNA for the CDR3 is TGTGCCACCAGCAGTGTTCTACAGGAAAATCAGCCCCAGCATTTT.

J is TRBJ1-1 and V is TRBV7-8; maybe TRBD1 (6 bases). Germline CDR1 SGHVS, CDR2 FQNEAQ. The CDR3 is made up of 14 amino acids. Trimming left V 4 bases short and J 6 bases short, with 15 bases between. The CDR3 region is CASSSTGARAEAFF. In nucleotides, the CDR3 is TGTGCCAGCAGCTCCACGGGGGCCAGGGCTGAAGCTTTCTTT.

The rearrangement uses TRBV6-2 or TRBV6-3 and TRBJ1-3; D gene uncertain. The CDR3 is made up of 16 amino acids. V lost 2 bases to trimming and J lost 3 bases, with 14 bases between them. Per the germline V gene, CDR1 is MNHEY and CDR2 is SVGEGT. The CDR3 spells CASSYPGRRDGNTIYF. The CDR3 nucleotides read TGTGCCAGCAGTTACCCAGGAAGGAGGGATGGAAACACCATATATTTT.

The rearrangement uses TRBV10-2 and TRBJ2-7, with TRBD2 identical over 12 bases. With 4 bases clipped from V and 6 bases from J, the junction kept 4 bases outside the gene matches. CDR3 length equals 14 residues. Germline lookup yields CDR1 WSHSY and CDR2 SAAADI. The CDR3 DNA is TGCGCCAGCAGTGTGACTAGCGGGAGTCCCGAGCAGTACTTC. Translated: CASSVTSGSPEQYF.

CDR3 DNA sequence: TGTGCCAGCAGTAGGCGGTACACAGATACGCAGTATTTT. This encodes CASSRRYTDTQYF. The J gene is TRBJ2-3, the V gene TRBV6-2 or TRBV6-3; D uncertain. Germline loops: CDR1 MNHEY, CDR2 SVGEGT. CDR3 size: 13 residues. V was trimmed by 5 bases and J by 2 bases, leaving 8 bases between them.

This rearrangement joins TRBV24-1 to TRBJ2-5; D tentatively reads TRBD1 or TRBD2 (5 bases each). V dropped 1 base and J dropped 0 bases, with 8 bases sitting between them. Germline loops: CDR1 KGHDR, CDR2 SFDVKD. The CDR3 has 15 residues. CDR3 nucleotides: TGTGCCACCAGTGATTTCCGGGACGACCAAGAGACCCAGTACTTC. Translated: CATSDFRDDQETQYF.